Listed here is a single TCR beta chain. Its antigen is currently unknown. Trimming took 5 bases from V and 5 from J, leaving 19 bases between them. The CDR3 is made up of 15 amino acids. Germline CDR1 and CDR2: LNHDA and SQIVND (reference sequence). The assay used deep level. Measured with immunoSEQ multiplex PCR; TCRdb has only the in-frame clones, and not every one. The table records fewer than 850,000 clones, 90% to 98% of them present only once. The data belong to a study of shared clonotypes between healthy human individuals. Study summary: Samples came from two female and three male donors aged 18 to 49.

Naive CD8 cells comprised CD45RO-negative, CCR7-positively selected cells, excluding terminally differentiated effector memory CD45RA+ cells. All of the donors resided in Nashville, Tennessee, and each was a Caucasian adult. Study-level findings and limits: In a handful of donors, around 4.5% of naive CD4 clonotypes appeared in common.

This sequence originates from a young man in good health. Sequencing used naive CD8+ T cells sorted from blood. The genes are TRBV19 and TRBJ2-7, with a weak D call TRBD2 (6 bases). DNA for the CDR3: TGTGCCAGTAGTTCCCCCTCGGAGGGGAGGAACGAGCAGTACTTC. Amino acid sequence: CASSSPSEGRNEQYF. Complete variable domain (other parts from reference TRBV19 and TRBJ2-7): DGGITQSPKYLFRKEGQNVTLSCEQNLNHDAMYWYRQDPGQGLRLIYYSQIVNDFQKGDIAEGYSVSREKKESFPLTVTSAQKNPTAFYLCASSSPSEGRNEQYFGPGTRLTVT.